This T cell receptor beta chain stems from a study of cytomegalovirus exposure and HLA in healthy donors. From germline, CDR1 is SGDLS and CDR2 YYNGEE. The trim removed 4 bases at V and 5 bases at J, leaving 5 bases unmatched. This CDR3 contains 13 residues. PCR employed 60 Vbeta and 13 Jbeta primers. Profiling relied on immunoSEQ multiplex PCR, and the TCRdb table lists in-frame clones only, not all of them. The table shows around 170,000 clones, with more than 80% occurring only once. This chain joins TRBV9 and TRBJ2-5, with 7 nucleotides matching TRBD2. What was sequenced was PBMCs. This TCR was recovered from a woman in her fifties or sixties in good health and CMV-seropositive. The CDR3 region has the DNA TGTGCCAGCAGCCCGGGGGGTTGGGAGACCCAGTACTTC. As protein: CASSPGGWETQYF.